This entry features one T cell receptor beta chain sequence. Genomic DNA (from each subset) was split evenly across several immunoSEQ plates. The table came from immunoSEQ multiplex PCR; TCRdb's copy has only in-frame clones and leaves some out. The table lists about half a million clones, around four fifths of them singletons. These data belong to a study of shared clonotypes between healthy human individuals. The germline V gene has CDR1 SGHTA and CDR2 FQGNSA. Trimming stripped 6 bases from V and 5 bases from J, with 17 bases between. This CDR3 is 15 amino acids long. The sample was PBMCs. The clonotype comes from a woman aged 40-49 years in good health. Some clones in this sample may be carry-over from other donors' samples. This rearrangement joins TRBV7-2 to TRBJ2-1; possible D gene TRBD2, 5 bases. CDR3 DNA sequence: TGTGCCAGCAGACCTTCGAGGACTCGAGACAATGAGCAGTTCTTC. This codes for CASRPSRTRDNEQFF. Full variable domain (rest looked up from reference TRBV7-2 and TRBJ2-1): GAGVSQSPSNKVTEKGKDVELRCDPISGHTALYWYRQSLGQGLEFLIYFQGNSAPDKSGLPSDRFSAERTGGSVSTLTIQRTQQEDSAVYLCASRPSRTRDNEQFFGPGTRLTVL.